This T cell receptor beta chain comes out of a study of cytomegalovirus exposure and HLA in healthy donors. Study as a whole: Per a later analysis, the roughly 690 first-cohort and approximately 120 validation repertoires shared one platform.

In the case of this clone: Its specificity is unknown.

Germline V CDR1 and CDR2: MNHEY, SVGAGI. Trimming stripped 0 bases from V and 0 bases from J, with 5 bases between. The CDR3 covers 14 residues. The table came from immunoSEQ multiplex PCR; TCRdb's copy has only in-frame clones and leaves some out. The repertoire includes about 150,000 clones, approximately 86% of them detected once, and approximately 20% sits in the top ten. Broader study findings: For most TCR sequences rarity was the rule, although some public TCRs occurred in many donors. Cytomegalovirus-associated status was assigned to approximately 160 TCR beta chains. Per published reports, the classifier diagnosed cytomegalovirus status with high specificity and sensitivity.

The sequence came from a man younger than 30 in good health and CMV-seropositive. The sample taken for sequencing was PBMCs. V and J are TRBV6-5 and TRBJ2-5, with D hard to call. As DNA, the CDR3 is TGTGCCAGCAGTTACTCCAGGTACCAAGAGACCCAGTACTTC. Its translation is CASSYSRYQETQYF.